Listed here is a single T cell receptor (beta chain). TCRdb's table, derived via immunoSEQ multiplex PCR, lists solely in-frame clones and lacks some. The table has 80,000 to 100,000 clones, 80% to 95% seen once. The data originate from a study of control samples from healthy donors and cancer patients. The CDR3 totals 13 residues. V was cut by 2 bases and J by 10 bases, with 9 bases left in between. CDR1 is SGHTA and CDR2 is FQGNSA in the germline V gene. The TCR originated in a human donor in good health. The donor label of this sample is uncertain. Input material: blood. This chain joins TRBV7-2 and TRBJ1-6; D gene ambiguous. CDR3 sequence (DNA): TGTGCCAGCAGCTTAATGGGCGACTCACCCCTCCACTTT. It yields the protein CASSLMGDSPLHF.